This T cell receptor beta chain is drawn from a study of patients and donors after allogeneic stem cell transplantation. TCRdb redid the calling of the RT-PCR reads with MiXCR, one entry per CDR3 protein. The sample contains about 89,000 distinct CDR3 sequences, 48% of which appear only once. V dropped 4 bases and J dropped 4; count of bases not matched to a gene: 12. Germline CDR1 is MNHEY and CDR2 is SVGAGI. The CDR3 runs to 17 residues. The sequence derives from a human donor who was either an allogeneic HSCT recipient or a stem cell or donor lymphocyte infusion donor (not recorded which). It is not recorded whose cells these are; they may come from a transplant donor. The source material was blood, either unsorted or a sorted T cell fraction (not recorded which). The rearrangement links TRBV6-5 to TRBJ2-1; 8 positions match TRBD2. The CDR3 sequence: CASSFSHGGDRYNEQFF. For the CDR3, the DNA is TGTGCCAGCAGTTTCTCCCACGGGGGGGACCGGTACAATGAGCAGTTCTTC.